This T cell receptor (beta chain) was identified during a study of a mutant IDH1 vaccine in newly diagnosed glioma. About the study: Vaccination began 4-6 weeks post radiotherapy alone, or with temozolomide cycles. Visits designated V12 and V13 were conducted at weeks 35 and 47, respectively.

Of note for this clone: The antigen is undetermined.

Described time point: week 47, end of study. Every single dose of the vaccine, 300 ug of mutant IDH1 20-mer peptide, came with topical imiquimod. The astrocytomas were IDH1-mutant, ATRX-negative, and WHO grade 3 or 4. Method: immunoSEQ multiplex PCR; TCRdb's copy keeps in-frame clones and lacks some. The sample gives around 40,000 clones, approximately 79% of which show up once; approximately 18% is in the top ten. Germline-derived CDR1 and CDR2 are MNHNS and SASEGT. The ends were cut back, 4 bases at V and 7 bases at J, with 10 bases in the middle. CDR3 size: 12 residues. The specimen comprised PBMCs, sampled from a glioma patient whose treatment included an IDH1 peptide vaccine. The TCR was taken from a man aged 18 to 30 with glioma. Some clones in this sample may be carry-over from other donors' samples. The rearrangement joins TRBV6-1 to TRBJ1-1; D is uncertain. CDR3 amino acids: CASSVGQLEAFF. The DNA of the CDR3 is TGTGCCAGCAGTGTGGGCCAACTTGAAGCTTTCTTT.